The sequence of this T cell receptor beta chain was determined in a study of T cell changes during pregnancy in multiple sclerosis. Per germline, CDR1 SGHRS and CDR2 YFSETQ. The CDR3 covers 16 residues. V was pared by 1 base and J by 0 bases, with 10 bases between. Produced via immunoSEQ multiplex PCR; TCRdb's table is partial and in-frame only. Of 30,000 to 40,000 clones in the sample, about 90% were seen once. Specimen: CD4+ T cells from peripheral blood mononuclear cells, collected before pregnancy. This chain links TRBV5-1 with TRBJ2-2; perhaps TRBD2 as D (5 bases). This clonotype was obtained from a female donor with multiple sclerosis, enrolled in a pregnancy study. CDR3 amino acids: CASSLSGGTNTGELFF. For the CDR3, the DNA is TGCGCCAGCAGCTTGAGCGGCGGAACGAACACCGGGGAGCTGTTTTTT.